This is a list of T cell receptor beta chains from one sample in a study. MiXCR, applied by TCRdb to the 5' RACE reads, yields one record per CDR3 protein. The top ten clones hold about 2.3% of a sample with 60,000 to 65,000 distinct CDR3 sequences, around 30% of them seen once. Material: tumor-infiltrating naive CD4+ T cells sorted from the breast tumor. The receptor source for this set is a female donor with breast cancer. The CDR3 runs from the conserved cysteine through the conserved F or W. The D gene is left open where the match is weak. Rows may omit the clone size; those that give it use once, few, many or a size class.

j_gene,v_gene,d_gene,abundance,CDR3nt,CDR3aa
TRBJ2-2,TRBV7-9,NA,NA,TGTGCCAGCAGCCGACAGTTAAACGGGGAGCTGTTTTTT,CASSRQLNGELFF
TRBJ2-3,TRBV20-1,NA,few,TGCAGTGCTCAGACAGACGTCGTCACAGATACGCAGTATTTT,CSAQTDVVTDTQYF
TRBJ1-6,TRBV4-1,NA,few,TGCGCCAGCAGCCAAGCCCATGTAGGGGAGCAGAATTCACCCCTCCACTTT,CASSQAHVGEQNSPLHF
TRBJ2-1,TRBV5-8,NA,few,TGTGCCAGCAGCTTGGGAAAGAGCTCCTACAATGAGCAGTTCTTC,CASSLGKSSYNEQFF
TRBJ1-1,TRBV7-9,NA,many,TGTGCCAGCAGCTATAGGCTTGACAAGCCTGAAGCTTTCTTT,CASSYRLDKPEAFF
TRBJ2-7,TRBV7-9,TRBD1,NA,TGTGCCAGCGGCAGACAGGGGAATCAGCAGTACTTC,CASGRQGNQQYF
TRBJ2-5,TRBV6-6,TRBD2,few,TGTGCCAGCAGTTATACTCGGGGGGGTCAAGAGACCCAGTACTTC,CASSYTRGGQETQYF
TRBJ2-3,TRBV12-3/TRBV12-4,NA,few,TGTGCCAGCGGGGTTACAGATACGCAGTATTTT,CASGVTDTQYF
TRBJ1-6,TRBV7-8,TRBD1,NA,TGTGCCAGCAGAGGACAGGGCTATTCACCCCTCCACTTT,CASRGQGYSPLHF
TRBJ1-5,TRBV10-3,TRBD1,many,TGTGCCATCAGTGAGTCGGACAGGGGAGGCAATCAGCCCCAGCATTTT,CAISESDRGGNQPQHF
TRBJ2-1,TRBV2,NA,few,TGTGCCAGCATGAGTTCAAGCTTAGAACAGTTCTTC,CASMSSSLEQFF
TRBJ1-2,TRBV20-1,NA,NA,TGCAGTGCTGAGAATCCCGGGGGTGGCTATGGCTACATCTTC,CSAENPGGGYGYIF
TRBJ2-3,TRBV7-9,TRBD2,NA,TGTGCCAGCAGCGCCAGCGGGAGAACAGATACGCAGTATTTT,CASSASGRTDTQYF
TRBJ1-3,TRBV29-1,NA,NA,TGCAGCGTTGAATCCCCCCCAGGGTCTGGTGGAAACACCATATATTTT,CSVESPPGSGGNTIYF
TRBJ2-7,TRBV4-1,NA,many,TGCGCCAGCAGCCAAGGGTTTACGACGGATAGCTACGAGCAGTACTTC,CASSQGFTTDSYEQYF
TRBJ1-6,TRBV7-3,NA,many,TGTGCCAGCAGCTTACGGCCGGGGAATTCACCCCTCCACTTT,CASSLRPGNSPLHF
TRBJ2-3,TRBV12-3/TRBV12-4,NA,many,TGTGCCAGCAGTTTATCTGGTAGGGGTACGCAGTATTTT,CASSLSGRGTQYF
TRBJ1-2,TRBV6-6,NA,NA,TGTGCCAGCAGTTCCACAGGGATTAACTATGGCTACACCTTC,CASSSTGINYGYTF
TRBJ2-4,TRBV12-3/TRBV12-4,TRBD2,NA,TGTGCCAGCAGTTTGACTAGCGGGAGTGGCATTCAGTACTTC,CASSLTSGSGIQYF
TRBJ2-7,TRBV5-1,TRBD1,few,TGCGCCAGCAGCCCCTCGGGACAGACCTACGAGCAGTACTTC,CASSPSGQTYEQYF
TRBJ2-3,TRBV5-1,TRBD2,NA,TGCGCCAGCAGCTTGGGTTCGGGAGGTGCGGATACGCAGTATTTT,CASSLGSGGADTQYF
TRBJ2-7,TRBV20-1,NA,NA,TGCAGTGCTAGTTACAGCCGGAGCTCCTACGAGCAGTACTTC,CSASYSRSSYEQYF
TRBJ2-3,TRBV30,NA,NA,TGTGCCTGGAGCCCTGTCCCAGATACGCAGTATTTT,CAWSPVPDTQYF
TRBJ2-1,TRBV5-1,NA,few,TGCGCCAGCAGCTCCGACACGAGCTCCTACAATGAGCAGTTCTTC,CASSSDTSSYNEQFF
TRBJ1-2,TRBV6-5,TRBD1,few,TGTGCCAGCAGGACGAACAGGGGGCCCTATGGCTACACCTTC,CASRTNRGPYGYTF
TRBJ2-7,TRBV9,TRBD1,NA,TGTGCCAGCAGCCCGTACCTGGACAGGGACTACGAGCAGTACTTC,CASSPYLDRDYEQYF
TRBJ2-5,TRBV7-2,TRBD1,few,TGTGCCAGCAGCCCAACAGGACAGGGGGCAGAGACCCAGTACTTC,CASSPTGQGAETQYF
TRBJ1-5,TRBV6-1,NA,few,TGTGCCAGCAGTGTACAGGGTAATCAGCCCCAGCATTTT,CASSVQGNQPQHF
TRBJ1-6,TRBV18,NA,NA,TGTGCCAGCTCACCATTTGGACAGACCTATAATTCACCCCTCCACTTT,CASSPFGQTYNSPLHF
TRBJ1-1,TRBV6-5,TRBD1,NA,TGTGCCAGCAGTTATGGACAGGGTGAGGCTTTCTTT,CASSYGQGEAFF
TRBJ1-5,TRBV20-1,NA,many,TGCAGTGCTACGCGGGACACCAATCAGCCCCAGCATTTT,CSATRDTNQPQHF
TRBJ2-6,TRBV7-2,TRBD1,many,TGTGCCAGCAGCCCCGGGACAGGGGTCACTGGGGCCAACGTCCTGACTTTC,CASSPGTGVTGANVLTF
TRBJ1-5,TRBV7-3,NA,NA,TGTGCCAGCAGCCCCCAAGCGGGTAGCACAGATACGCAGCATTTT,CASSPQAGSTDTQHF
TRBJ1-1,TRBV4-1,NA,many,TGCGCCAGCAGCCAAGATGCGGGGAACACTGAAGCTTTCTTT,CASSQDAGNTEAFF
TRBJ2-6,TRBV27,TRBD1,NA,TGTGCCAGCAGTACAGGGGCTGGGGCCAACGTCCTGACTTTC,CASSTGAGANVLTF
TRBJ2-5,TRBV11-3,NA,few,TGTGCCAGCAGCTTACAGTACAGGGAACAAGAGACCCAGTACTTC,CASSLQYREQETQYF
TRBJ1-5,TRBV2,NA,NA,TGTGCCAGCATGGGGGCGTTCAGCAATCAGCCCCAGCATTTT,CASMGAFSNQPQHF
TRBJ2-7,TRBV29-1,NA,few,TGCAGCTTCCGTCTAGGCAGGGATCGATCCTACGAGCAGTACTTC,CSFRLGRDRSYEQYF
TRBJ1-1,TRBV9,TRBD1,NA,TGTGCCAGCAGCGCCCATTCCGACAGGGGGACTGAAGCTTTCTTT,CASSAHSDRGTEAFF
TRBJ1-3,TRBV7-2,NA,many,TGTGCCAGCAGCTTAAAGGTCGGGGGTGGTGGAAACACCATATATTTT,CASSLKVGGGGNTIYF
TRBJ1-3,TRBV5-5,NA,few,TGTGCCAGCAGCTTGGCAAGCTCTGATGGAAACACCATATATTTT,CASSLASSDGNTIYF
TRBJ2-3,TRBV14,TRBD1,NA,TGTGCCAGCAGCCAAGACAGGGGGCTGACAGATACGCAGTATTTT,CASSQDRGLTDTQYF
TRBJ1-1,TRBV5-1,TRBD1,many,TGCGCCAGCAGCCTCGACAGGGATTTGAACACTGAAGCTTTCTTT,CASSLDRDLNTEAFF
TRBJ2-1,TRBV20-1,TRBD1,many,TGCAGTGCCTGGGACAGTGGGTTCAATGAGCAGTTCTTC,CSAWDSGFNEQFF
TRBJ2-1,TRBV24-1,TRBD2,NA,TGTGCCACCAGTGATGCCAGGACTAGCGGGAGGGGCCAGTTCTTC,CATSDARTSGRGQFF
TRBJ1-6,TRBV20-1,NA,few,TGCAGTGTTACAGGGTCCCCGAGTTCACCCCTCCACTTT,CSVTGSPSSPLHF
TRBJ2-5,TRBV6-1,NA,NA,TGTGCCAGCATGACAGGACCTCTCCAAGAGACCCAGTACTTC,CASMTGPLQETQYF
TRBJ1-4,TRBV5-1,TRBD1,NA,TGCGCCAGCAGCACCTACGGGACAGAGAATGAAAAACTGTTTTTT,CASSTYGTENEKLFF
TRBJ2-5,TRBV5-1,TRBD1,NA,TGCGCCAGCAGCTTAATCGGGACAGGACAAGAGACCCAGTACTTC,CASSLIGTGQETQYF
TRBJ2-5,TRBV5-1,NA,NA,TGCGCCAGCAGCGAGGGTGAGACCCAGTACTTC,CASSEGETQYF
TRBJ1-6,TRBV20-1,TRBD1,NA,TGCAGTGCTAAGGGGGACAGGGGGCAGTCACCCCTCCACTTT,CSAKGDRGQSPLHF
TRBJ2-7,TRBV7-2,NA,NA,TGTGCCAGCAGCCAGGTAACCGAGCAGTACTTC,CASSQVTEQYF
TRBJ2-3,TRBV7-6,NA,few,TGTGCCAGCAGCTTAGTGCGGTGGTCCGGAACAGATACGCAGTATTTT,CASSLVRWSGTDTQYF
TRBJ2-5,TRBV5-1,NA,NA,TGCGCCAGCAGCTTGCACCCAAGGCAAGAGACCCAGTACTTC,CASSLHPRQETQYF